The next 2 T cell receptor beta chains were all read from a single sample in a study of PD-L1 blockade in urothelial cancer. Time point in this sample: pretreatment peripheral blood. TCRdb's table, derived via immunoSEQ multiplex PCR, lists solely in-frame clones and lacks some. Among roughly 50,000 clones listed, approximately 85% were seen once. The source material was PBMCs, sampled around atezolizumab (anti-PD-L1) treatment. The receptors originated from a man between 65 and 85 years old with urothelial cancer.

This sequence joins TRBV5-6 and TRBJ2-6; D uncertain. V shed 0 bases and J shed 0 bases, with 10 bases lying between them. The CDR3 loop spans 17 amino acids. Germline V gives CDR1 SGHDT, CDR2 YYEEEE. This chain's CDR3 is CASSLGPPSSGANVLTF. The CDR3 bases are TGTGCCAGCAGCTTGGGGCCACCCAGCTCTGGGGCCAACGTCCTGACTTTC.

The rearrangement links TRBV28 to TRBJ2-1; 12 bases match TRBD1. The V gene end was trimmed by 6 bases and the J gene end by 10 bases; junction bases not matched to a gene: 7. Germline CDR1 reads MDHEN; CDR2 reads SYDVKM. CDR3 length equals 14 residues. The CDR3 nucleotides are TGTGCCAGCAGCCCGGGACAGGGGGCCGAGGAGCAGTTCTTC. This gives the protein CASSPGQGAEEQFF.